What follows are 30 T cell receptor beta chains derived from one specimen sequenced in a study of blood T cell repertoires in COVID-19. TCRdb's copy holds only in-frame clones and misses some; the assay was immunoSEQ multiplex PCR. The sample lists a few hundred thousand clones, about 89% occurring once. Material: peripheral blood. The receptors derive from a woman in her thirties with COVID-19, enrolled during active disease.

The gene calls are TRBV4-1 and TRBJ2-4, with D possibly TRBD1 on 6 matching bases. The length of the CDR3 is 15 residues. Germline CDR1 MGHRA, CDR2 YSYEKL. Between the trimmed V and J ends, which lost 4 bases and 6 bases, there was a span of 16 bases. CDR3 protein: CASSPKQGLVNIQYF. The CDR3 bases are TGCGCCAGCAGCCCGAAACAGGGATTGGTAAACATTCAGTACTTC.

This clone occurred many times. The rearrangement links TRBV7-6 to TRBJ2-7, with 7 nucleotides matching TRBD1. J was trimmed by 3 bases and V by 5 bases; bases with no gene match: 4. The germline gives CDR1 SGHVS, CDR2 FNYEAQ. The CDR3 consists of 13 residues. The CDR3 DNA sequence: TGTGCCAGCAGCCCCGGACAGGACTACGAGCAGTACTTC. Translated, it gives CASSPGQDYEQYF.

The V gene is TRBV4-1, the J gene TRBJ1-1; D remains unclear. The CDR3 runs to 16 residues. Germline V CDR1 and CDR2: MGHRA, YSYEKL. V was pared by 1 base and J by 1 base, with 13 bases between. The CDR3 reads CASSQGAAFSNTEAFF. For the CDR3, the DNA is TGCGCCAGCAGCCAAGGGGCAGCTTTTTCGAACACTGAAGCTTTCTTT.

This chain joins TRBV28 and TRBJ2-7; D possibly corresponds to TRBD1 (5 bases). CDR3 length: 12 residues. The germline V gene encodes CDR1 MDHEN and CDR2 SYDVKM. V gave up 8 bases and J gave up 1 base, with 9 bases separating them. The CDR3 loop reads CASEGDSYEQYF. For the CDR3, the DNA is TGTGCCAGCGAAGGGGATTCCTACGAGCAGTACTTC.

The chain uses TRBV28 and TRBJ1-6, with 7 bases aligning to TRBD1. CDR3 length: 15 amino acids. Per germline, CDR1 MDHEN and CDR2 SYDVKM. Trimming cost V 6 bases and J 6 bases; bases outside gene matches: 8. The DNA for the CDR3 is TGTGCCAGCAGCCTACAGGGGCCCCTTAATTCACCCCTCCACTTT. Translation gives CASSLQGPLNSPLHF.

This chain links TRBV2 with TRBJ2-5, with 7 bases lining up with TRBD1. CDR3 length: 13 residues. The germline V gene has CDR1 SNHLY and CDR2 FYNNEI. V gave up 11 bases and J gave up 1 base; unmatched junction bases: 7. The CDR3 protein is CASLRDSQETQYF. The CDR3, as DNA: TGTGCCTCACTCCGGGACAGCCAAGAGACCCAGTACTTC.

The chain combines TRBV5-4 with TRBJ2-1, with TRBD1 matching 11 bases. CDR1 SGHNT and CDR2 YYREEE come from the germline V gene (reference sequence). The CDR3 has 16 amino acids. V lost 4 bases to trimming and J lost 5 bases; unmatched junction nucleotides: 8. The CDR3 here is CASSDRTGGQNNEQFF. In nucleotides, the CDR3 is TGTGCCAGCAGCGACCGGACAGGGGGCCAGAACAATGAGCAGTTCTTC.

CDR3 amino acids: CASTQGRVSGGYTF. CDR3 in DNA: TGTGCCAGCACTCAAGGGAGGGTTTCGGGAGGCTACACCTTC. V and J are TRBV6-5 and TRBJ1-2; D unclear. V lost 7 bases and J lost 8, with 20 bases in between. This CDR3 comprises 14 residues. Germline V gene data show CDR1 as MNHEY and CDR2 as SVGAGI.

V gene TRBV9 combines with J gene TRBJ1-1, with D unresolved. CDR1 SGDLS and CDR2 YYNGEE come from the germline V gene. CDR3 length: 12 residues. V shed 0 bases and J shed 9 bases, with 9 bases lying between them. This CDR3 reads CASSVEGGKAFF. As DNA, the CDR3 is TGTGCCAGCAGCGTAGAAGGCGGAAAAGCTTTCTTT.

The chain links TRBV29-1 to TRBJ2-5; no definite D call. The ends were cut back, 7 bases at V and 4 bases at J, with 7 bases in the middle. The CDR3 loop spans 10 amino acids. Germline V gives CDR1 SQVTM, CDR2 ANQGSEA. For the CDR3, the DNA is TGCAGCGCCAGGTCAGAGACCCAGTACTTC. Translating gives CSARSETQYF.

This chain joins TRBV18 and TRBJ2-2; 10 bases line up with TRBD2. J was trimmed by 4 bases and V by 4 bases; bases with no gene match: 6. The germline gives CDR1 KGHSH, CDR2 LQKENI. The CDR3 totals 16 residues. The DNA of the CDR3 is TGTGCCAGCTCACAGTCCGGGACTAGCGCCACCGGGGAGCTGTTTTTT. Protein product: CASSQSGTSATGELFF.

The chain carries TRBV3-1 (or the pseudogene TRBV3-2) and TRBJ2-7, with 14 positions matching TRBD2. CDR1 is LGHDT and CDR2 is YNNKEL in the germline V gene (reference sequence). The CDR3 consists of 15 residues. The V and J ends lost 4 bases and 6 bases, in that order; junction bases with no gene match: 5. CDR3 region: CASSRGLAGEPEQYF. CDR3 sequence (DNA): TGTGCCAGCAGCCGGGGACTAGCGGGAGAGCCCGAGCAGTACTTC.

J is TRBJ2-1 and V is TRBV7-2; 16 bases match TRBD2. CDR1 is SGHTA and CDR2 is FQGNSA in the germline V gene. The CDR3 is 16 residues long. Trimming at V came to 6 bases and at J to 6 bases, leaving 5 bases not matched to a gene. The DNA of the CDR3 is TGTGCCAGCAGATCGGGACTAGCGGGAGGGGTCAATGAGCAGTTCTTC. It is translated as CASRSGLAGGVNEQFF.

The chain combines TRBV9 with TRBJ2-2; TRBD1 matches 9 bases. CDR3 length equals 18 residues. CDR1 is SGDLS, CDR2 YYNGEE, per germline. The junction had 13 bases not matched to a gene; V was cut back by 4 bases and J by 3 bases. CDR3 in amino acids: CASSLVPGQGWDTGELFF. CDR3 nucleotides: TGTGCCAGCAGCCTCGTCCCGGGACAGGGTTGGGACACCGGGGAGCTGTTTTTT.

This sequence joins TRBV11-2 and TRBJ2-5, with 10 bases identical to TRBD1. CDR3 length: 16 amino acids. V trimming: 1 base; J trimming: 7 bases; junction bases outside the gene matches: 9. Germline V CDR1 and CDR2: SGHAT, FQNNGV. This CDR3 reads CASSLVGGTGVGTQYF. The CDR3 nucleotides read TGTGCCAGCAGCTTAGTAGGTGGGACAGGGGTAGGGACCCAGTACTTC.

The genes are TRBV30 and TRBJ1-1, with D perhaps TRBD1 (6 bases). The CDR3 spans 14 residues. Between the trimmed V and J ends, which lost 3 bases and 10 bases, there was a span of 21 bases. Germline CDR1 GTSNPN, CDR2 SVGIG (reference sequence). CDR3 sequence: CAWRAPTGSVLAFF. The CDR3 DNA follows: TGTGCCTGGAGAGCCCCGACAGGATCCGTGTTAGCTTTCTTT.

This chain connects TRBV7-3 to TRBJ2-3, with 7 nucleotides matching TRBD1. The CDR3 is made up of 14 amino acids. V lost 4 bases and J lost 4; bases outside the gene matches: 5. Germline assignment: CDR1 SGHTA and CDR2 FQGTGA. The chain's CDR3 is CASSSPTGPDTQYF. As DNA, the CDR3 is TGTGCCAGCAGCTCTCCGACAGGGCCAGATACGCAGTATTTT. Using reference TRBV7-3 and TRBJ2-3 for the parts outside the CDR3, the full variable domain is GAGVSQTPSNKVTEKGKYVELRCDPISGHTALYWYRQSLGQGPEFLIYFQGTGAADDSGLPNDRFFAVRPEGSVSTLKIQRTERGDSAVYLCASSSPTGPDTQYFGPGTRLTVL.

The V call is TRBV29-1, the J call TRBJ2-7; tentatively, D is TRBD2 (7 bases). The CDR3 spans 12 residues. Per germline, CDR1 SQVTM and CDR2 ANQGSEA. V shed 7 bases and J shed 4 bases, with 14 bases lying between them. This CDR3 reads CSARRGGYEQYF. In nucleotides, the CDR3 is TGCAGCGCCCGAAGGGGGGGATACGAGCAGTACTTC.

The rearrangement links TRBV7-9 to TRBJ2-1; weak D call: TRBD2 (6 bases). Germline CDR1 and CDR2: SEHNR and FQNEAQ (reference sequence). The CDR3 consists of 14 residues. With 5 bases removed from V and 4 bases from J, the gap between germline ends came to 12 bases. CDR3 region: CASSARGTYNEQFF. The CDR3 nucleotides are TGTGCCAGCAGCGCTAGAGGGACTTACAATGAGCAGTTCTTC.

The chain is built from TRBV30 and TRBJ2-2; D gene ambiguous. Looked up from germline, CDR1 is GTSNPN and CDR2 is SVGIG (reference sequence). V was shortened by 8 bases and J by 7 bases, with 8 bases between the two germline ends. The CDR3 has 10 residues. CDR3 sequence: CALLRGELFF. CDR3 DNA sequence: TGTGCCCTTCTTCGCGGGGAGCTGTTTTTT.

This clone has a single count. The chain employs TRBV19 and TRBJ2-2, with D maybe TRBD1 (6 bases). This CDR3 has 15 amino acids. Germline CDR1 LNHDA, CDR2 SQIVND (reference sequence). Trimming took 5 bases from V and 5 from J, leaving 15 bases between them. The CDR3 region is CASSVQGSSTGELFF. CDR3 nucleotide sequence: TGTGCCAGTAGTGTACAGGGAAGTAGTACCGGGGAGCTGTTTTTT. Complete variable domain (other parts from reference TRBV19 and TRBJ2-2): DGGITQSPKYLFRKEGQNVTLSCEQNLNHDAMYWYRQDPGQGLRLIYYSQIVNDFQKGDIAEGYSVSREKKESFPLTVTSAQKNPTAFYLCASSVQGSSTGELFFGEGSRLTVL.

As for this clone: With a far larger clone one base away, a read error is the likely cause. V and J are TRBV29-1 and TRBJ1-5, with 10 bases fitting TRBD1. The CDR3 contains 13 residues. Germline CDR1 SQVTM, CDR2 ANQGSEA. With V trimmed by 7 bases and J by 3 bases, 3 bases remained unmatched. The CDR3: CSGGTGANQPQHF. The CDR3 DNA sequence: TGCAGCGGAGGGACAGGGGCCAATCAGCCCCAGCATTTT.

This chain joins TRBV24-1 and TRBJ1-1, with D possibly being TRBD1 (6 bases). The length of the CDR3 is 13 residues. V dropped 6 bases and J dropped 5 bases, with 12 bases sitting between them. Germline V lookup: CDR1 KGHDR, CDR2 SFDVKD. CDR3 protein: CATSPPQGTEAFF. Here the CDR3 DNA reads TGTGCCACCAGTCCTCCGCAGGGGACTGAAGCTTTCTTT.

The chain recombines TRBV11-2 with TRBJ2-7; D gene uncertain. This CDR3 comprises 13 residues. Per the germline V gene, CDR1 is SGHAT and CDR2 is FQNNGV. V was cut by 4 bases and J by 3 bases, with 10 bases left in between. The CDR3 sequence: CASSSPYGYEQYF. The CDR3, as DNA: TGTGCCAGCAGCTCCCCCTACGGCTACGAGCAGTACTTC.

This chain connects TRBV10-2 to TRBJ1-1; no reliable D call. The length of the CDR3 is 14 residues. The germline V and J ends were trimmed by 4 bases and 1 base, with 10 bases remaining between them. The germline CDR1 and CDR2 sequences are WSHSY and SAAADI. In nucleotides, the CDR3 is TGCGCCAGCAGTGGTCCCGTGAGGAACACTGAAGCTTTCTTT. Encoded protein: CASSGPVRNTEAFF.

The chain has TRBV29-1 and TRBJ2-3; TRBD1 matches 7 bases. There are 14 residues in the CDR3. The V gene end was trimmed by 8 bases and the J gene end by 1 base; junction bases not matched to a gene: 9. CDR1 is SQVTM and CDR2 is ANQGSEA in the germline V gene. The CDR3 DNA reads TGCAGCTCCCAGGACAGGTCTGGCACAGATACGCAGTATTTT. Protein sequence: CSSQDRSGTDTQYF.

This sequence joins TRBV5-6 and TRBJ2-7; TRBD1 might be the D (5 bases). V lost 0 bases and J lost 5, with 9 bases in between. The CDR3 consists of 13 residues. The V gene's germline CDR1 is SGHDT and CDR2 YYEEEE. CDR3 region: CASSLAGPDEQYF. The CDR3, as DNA: TGTGCCAGCAGCTTGGCAGGGCCCGACGAGCAGTACTTC.

In its sample, this clone was seen once. The V and J genes are TRBV9 and TRBJ2-5; unclear D gene. Germline values: CDR1 SGDLS, CDR2 YYNGEE. Between the trimmed V and J ends, which lost 3 bases and 1 base, there was a span of 10 bases. The CDR3 sequence is 14 residues long. Here the CDR3 DNA reads TGTGCCAGCAGCGCCTCGATCAGCCAAGAGACCCAGTACTTC. This encodes CASSASISQETQYF.

This chain links TRBV6-5 with TRBJ2-7; 10 nucleotides match TRBD1. The V segment lost 4 bases and the J segment 6 bases; nucleotides outside the gene matches: 6. CDR3 length: 14 amino acids. Germline V gives CDR1 MNHEY, CDR2 SVGAGI. The CDR3: CASSSGQGQSEQYF. As DNA, the CDR3 is TGTGCCAGCAGTTCGGGACAGGGGCAGTCCGAGCAGTACTTC.

This clone appeared a few times. The chain combines TRBV2 with TRBJ2-7; 8 bases agree with TRBD2. The CDR3 is made up of 13 amino acids. V was clipped by 7 bases and J by 1 base; unmatched bases: 3. Germline-derived CDR1 and CDR2 are SNHLY and FYNNEI. In DNA, the CDR3 is TGTGCCAGCAACACGGGAGGGTCCTACGAGCAGTACTTC. Amino acid sequence: CASNTGGSYEQYF. The full variable domain, in which reference TRBV2 and TRBJ2-7 provide the parts outside the CDR3, is EPEVTQTPSHQVTQMGQEVILRCVPISNHLYFYWYRQILGQKVEFLVSFYNNEISEKSEIFDDQFSVERPDGSNFTLKIRSTKLEDSAMYFCASNTGGSYEQYFGPGTRLTVT.